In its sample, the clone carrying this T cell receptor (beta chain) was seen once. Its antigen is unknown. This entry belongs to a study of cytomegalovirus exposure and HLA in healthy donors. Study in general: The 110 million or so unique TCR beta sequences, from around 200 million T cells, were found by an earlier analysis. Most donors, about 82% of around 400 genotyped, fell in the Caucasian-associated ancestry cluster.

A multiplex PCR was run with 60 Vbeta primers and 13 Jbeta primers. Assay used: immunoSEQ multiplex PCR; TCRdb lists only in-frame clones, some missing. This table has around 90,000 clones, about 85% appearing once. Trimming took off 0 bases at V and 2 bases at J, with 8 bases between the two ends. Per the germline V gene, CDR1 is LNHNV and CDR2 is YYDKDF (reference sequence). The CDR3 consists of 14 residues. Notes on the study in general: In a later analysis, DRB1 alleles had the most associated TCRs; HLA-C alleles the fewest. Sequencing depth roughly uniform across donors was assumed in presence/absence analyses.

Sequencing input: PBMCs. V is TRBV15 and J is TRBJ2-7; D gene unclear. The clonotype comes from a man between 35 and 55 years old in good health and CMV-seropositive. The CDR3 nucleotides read TGTGCCACCAGCAGAGAGGCAGGTCCCTACGAGCAGTACTTC. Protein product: CATSREAGPYEQYF.